The rows below give T cell receptor beta chains drawn from one sample of a study of blood T cell repertoires in COVID-19. Method: immunoSEQ multiplex PCR; TCRdb's copy keeps in-frame clones and lacks some. The sample includes around 200,000 clones, roughly nine tenths of them seen just once. The sequenced sample was PBMCs or T cells enriched from blood (not recorded which). These receptors were taken from a woman in her thirties or forties with acute COVID-19. CDR3s include the opening cysteine and the closing phenylalanine or tryptophan. Each record gives: J gene, V gene, CDR3 protein.

J gene: TRBJ1-5
V gene: TRBV9
CDR3 protein: CASSVRTGLSSNQPQHF

J gene: TRBJ1-1
V gene: TRBV5-6
CDR3 protein: CASSLGQMNTEAFF

J gene: TRBJ2-3
V gene: TRBV7-8
CDR3 protein: CASSLRRRGDASTDTQYF

J gene: TRBJ2-5
V gene: TRBV5-8
CDR3 protein: CASSSEGAQETQYF

J gene: TRBJ2-5
V gene: TRBV5-1
CDR3 protein: CASRREGETQYF

J gene: TRBJ2-7
V gene: TRBV6-5
CDR3 protein: CASTSGNEQYF

J gene: TRBJ2-1
V gene: TRBV2
CDR3 protein: CASRDRGLEDEQFF

J gene: TRBJ2-3
V gene: TRBV2
CDR3 protein: CASSVAQGADTQYF

J gene: TRBJ1-6
V gene: TRBV6-5
CDR3 protein: CASRTYGETGSPLHF

J gene: TRBJ2-4
V gene: TRBV6-1
CDR3 protein: CASSERMVRNIQYF

J gene: TRBJ2-5
V gene: TRBV2
CDR3 protein: CASSRGGQETQYF

J gene: TRBJ2-1
V gene: TRBV27
CDR3 protein: CASSASWDRGSYRNEQFF

J gene: TRBJ2-3
V gene: TRBV7-9
CDR3 protein: CASSLLRASGGADTQYF

J gene: TRBJ1-4
V gene: TRBV9
CDR3 protein: CASSSGGGTNEKLFF

J gene: TRBJ2-3
V gene: TRBV19
CDR3 protein: CASQGATGTDTQYF

J gene: TRBJ2-2
V gene: TRBV5-1
CDR3 protein: CASSPGLVNTGELFF

J gene: TRBJ2-7
V gene: TRBV5-1
CDR3 protein: CASSSGNTGGLYEQYF

J gene: TRBJ2-1
V gene: TRBV3-1/TRBV3-2
CDR3 protein: CASSHFTTIYNEQFF

J gene: TRBJ1-1
V gene: TRBV5-5
CDR3 protein: CASSFLAGPTTEAFF

J gene: TRBJ2-4
V gene: TRBV19
CDR3 protein: CASSQGQGNIQYF

J gene: TRBJ2-7
V gene: TRBV3-1/TRBV3-2
CDR3 protein: CASSQTDSGEQYF

J gene: TRBJ2-7
V gene: TRBV7-9
CDR3 protein: CASSISSTRTTYEQYF

J gene: TRBJ1-6
V gene: TRBV11-2
CDR3 protein: CASSWNGDSPLHF

J gene: TRBJ1-5
V gene: TRBV2
CDR3 protein: CASSGAVSNQPQHF

J gene: TRBJ2-5
V gene: TRBV12-5
CDR3 protein: CASGNRDSYQETQYF

J gene: TRBJ1-1
V gene: TRBV5-5
CDR3 protein: CASSWGDRAGTEAFF

J gene: TRBJ2-2
V gene: TRBV5-1
CDR3 protein: CASSAIGTSGRAGTGELFF

J gene: TRBJ2-1
V gene: TRBV5-8
CDR3 protein: CASRARGGSYNEQFF

J gene: TRBJ2-1
V gene: TRBV9
CDR3 protein: CASSTGVTYHEQFF

J gene: TRBJ2-7
V gene: TRBV9
CDR3 protein: CASSPTPYLYEQYF

J gene: TRBJ1-6
V gene: TRBV27
CDR3 protein: CASSLVAGTGNSPLHF

J gene: TRBJ2-7
V gene: TRBV27
CDR3 protein: CASMWDRRAYEQYF

J gene: TRBJ2-5
V gene: TRBV9
CDR3 protein: CASSANRGGGETQYF

J gene: TRBJ2-3
V gene: TRBV14
CDR3 protein: CASPKQGCSTDTQYF

J gene: TRBJ2-1
V gene: TRBV4-1
CDR3 protein: CASSQETRVRTSGRHEQFF

J gene: TRBJ1-1
V gene: TRBV6-5
CDR3 protein: CASSYLSRAYTEAFF

J gene: TRBJ2-3
V gene: TRBV5-1
CDR3 protein: CASSGIAGGTDTQYF

J gene: TRBJ2-5
V gene: TRBV4-1
CDR3 protein: CASSRGVDRGLRETQYF

J gene: TRBJ2-1
V gene: TRBV7-7
CDR3 protein: CASSLSASGIYNEQFF

J gene: TRBJ2-7
V gene: TRBV12-5
CDR3 protein: CASGRDTYSYEQYF

J gene: TRBJ2-1
V gene: TRBV19
CDR3 protein: CASSMSDEQFF

J gene: TRBJ1-2
V gene: TRBV7-3
CDR3 protein: CASSLKGGSYYGYTF